Below are 2 T cell receptor beta chains sequenced from a single sample in a study of cytotoxic CD8 clonotypes in ibrutinib-treated CLL. Only in-frame clones appear in the TCRdb table, and some are missing; sequencing was by immunoSEQ multiplex PCR. The sample records about 200,000 clones, about three quarters being singletons. Sequencing was performed on PBMCs, taken after 12 months of ibrutinib treatment. The receptors come from a human donor with chronic lymphocytic leukemia.

As regards this clone: Other DNA sequences from this sample encode an identical CDR3 as well. The rearrangement uses TRBV9 and TRBJ2-7, with 10 bases identical to TRBD2. V was clipped by 2 bases and J by 4 bases; unmatched bases: 12. The CDR3 length is 17 residues. Germline CDR1 reads SGDLS; CDR2 reads YYNGEE. The CDR3, as DNA: TGTGCCAGCAGCGTCGGCGACGGACTAGCGGCTACTTACGAGCAGTACTTC. It codes for CASSVGDGLAATYEQYF.

The V and J genes are TRBV9 and TRBJ1-1; D is perhaps TRBD1 (6 bases). CDR3 length: 15 residues. The V and J ends lost 0 bases and 2 bases respectively, with 11 bases between them. Germline CDR1 SGDLS, CDR2 YYNGEE. CDR3: CASSVGGGANTEAFF. The DNA for the CDR3 is TGTGCCAGCAGCGTAGGTGGGGGGGCCAACACTGAAGCTTTCTTT.